The 27 T cell receptor beta chains below were found in one sample sequenced in a study of blood T cell repertoires in COVID-19. Repertoires were generated with immunoSEQ multiplex PCR, while TCRdb's copy carries only in-frame clones and drops some. The sample lists approximately 110,000 clones, 92% occurring once. Sequencing was done on a sample of peripheral blood. The receptor source for this set is a man in his forties or fifties with COVID-19, enrolled during active disease.

The genes are TRBV7-6 and TRBJ2-3, with 7 bases identical to TRBD2. Unmatched junction bases numbered 5, after V lost 5 bases and J lost 3 bases. The V gene's germline CDR1 is SGHVS and CDR2 FNYEAQ. The CDR3 extends over 14 amino acids. CDR3 coding DNA: TGTGCCAGCAGCGCCCGGACTAGTACAGATACGCAGTATTTT. It yields the protein CASSARTSTDTQYF.

The gene calls are TRBV28 and TRBJ1-2; the D is unclear. Per germline, CDR1 MDHEN and CDR2 SYDVKM. V lost 5 bases and J 5 bases, leaving 12 bases between the germline ends. The CDR3 is 13 residues long. CDR3 sequence: CASSPSRAYGYTF. The CDR3 coding sequence is TGTGCCAGCAGTCCCTCCCGCGCGTATGGCTACACCTTC.

Regarding this clone: One end of the junction is discordant with germline, which a read error may explain. The gene calls are TRBV14 and TRBJ2-4, with a tentative D call TRBD2 (6 bases). Germline values: CDR1 SGHDN, CDR2 FVKESK. The CDR3 loop spans 9 amino acids. The chain's CDR3 is CASSQGGVF. The CDR3 nucleotides are TGTGCCAGCAGCCAAGGGGGGGTCTTC.

The rearrangement uses TRBV9 and TRBJ1-2, with 11 nucleotides matching TRBD1. The germline V gene has CDR1 SGDLS and CDR2 YYNGEE. V lost 0 bases and J lost 10; bases outside the gene matches: 8. This CDR3 has 15 amino acids. CDR3 sequence: CASSVGGQGASFYTF. The DNA of the CDR3 is TGTGCCAGCAGCGTAGGAGGACAGGGGGCGAGTTTCTACACCTTC.

In regard to this clone: Other nucleotide sequences from this sample produce the same CDR3. The V call is TRBV5-1, the J call TRBJ2-5; D possibly corresponds to TRBD1 (7 bases). V was cut by 0 bases and J by 4 bases, with 10 bases left in between. The germline CDR1 and CDR2 sequences are SGHRS and YFSETQ. The CDR3 is 14 residues long. DNA of the CDR3: TGCGCCAGCAGCTTGGACAGGGGAGGAGAGACCCAGTACTTC. It codes for CASSLDRGGETQYF.

V gene TRBV28 combines with J gene TRBJ1-5, with 7 nucleotides matching TRBD1. J gave up 2 bases and V 6 bases, and 1 base lay outside the gene matches. Per the germline V gene, CDR1 is MDHEN and CDR2 is SYDVKM. The CDR3 runs 13 residues. For the CDR3, the DNA is TGTGCCAGCAGGCAGGGGGGCAATCAGCCCCAGCATTTT. Amino acid sequence: CASRQGGNQPQHF.

The gene calls are TRBV11-2 and TRBJ1-1, with TRBD1 identical over 8 bases. The ends lost 5 bases at V and 0 bases at J; junction bases unmatched: 5. Per the germline V gene, CDR1 is SGHAT and CDR2 is FQNNGV. CDR3 length: 15 amino acids. The CDR3 sequence: CASSRGTGMNTEAFF. As DNA, the CDR3 is TGTGCCAGCAGCAGAGGGACAGGAATGAACACTGAAGCTTTCTTT. The complete variable domain, with remaining parts taken from reference TRBV11-2 and TRBJ1-1, reads EAGVAQSPRYKIIEKRQSVAFWCNPISGHATLYWYQQILGQGPKLLIQFQNNGVVDDSQLPKDRFSAERLKGVDSTLKIQPAKLEDSAVYLCASSRGTGMNTEAFFGQGTRLTVV.

The chain couples TRBV30 to TRBJ2-3; TRBD2 aligns across 10 bases. The V gene's germline CDR1 is GTSNPN and CDR2 SVGIG (reference sequence). This CDR3 is 16 amino acids long. The V and J ends lost 2 bases and 4 bases, in that order; junction bases with no gene match: 9. The CDR3 spells CAWSLSTSGFPDTQYF. In DNA, the CDR3 is TGTGCCTGGAGTTTATCGACTAGCGGGTTTCCAGATACGCAGTATTTT.

The chain links TRBV28 to TRBJ2-5; D is perhaps TRBD1 (6 bases). The CDR3 spans 13 residues. CDR1 MDHEN and CDR2 SYDVKM come from the germline V gene. V gave up 7 bases and J gave up 4 bases, with 13 bases separating them. This CDR3 reads CASNTGNLETQYF. The CDR3 DNA follows: TGTGCCAGCAACACAGGGAACTTAGAGACCCAGTACTTC. The full variable domain, its missing parts supplied by reference TRBV28 and TRBJ2-5, is DVKVTQSSRYLVKRTGEKVFLECVQDMDHENMFWYRQDPGLGLRLIYFSYDVKMKEKGDIPEGYSVSREKKERFSLILESASTNQTSMYLCASNTGNLETQYFGPGTRLLVL.

The CDR3, as DNA: TGCGCCAGCAGCCAGGGGCAGGGTAGGTACGAGCAGTACTTC. This codes for CASSQGQGRYEQYF. This chain uses TRBV5-1 with TRBJ2-7; weak D call: TRBD1 (6 bases). The CDR3 spans 14 residues. CDR1 and CDR2 from the germline V gene are SGHRS and YFSETQ. Trimming removed 4 bases at V and 4 bases at J, with 15 bases between.

The chain recombines TRBV18 with TRBJ2-1; TRBD2 agrees at 12 bases. V was clipped by 6 bases and J by 6 bases; unmatched bases: 6. The CDR3 is made up of 15 amino acids. Germline CDR1 reads KGHSH; CDR2 reads LQKENI. CDR3 DNA sequence: TGTGCCAGCTCCTCGACTAGCGGGAGCGGCAATGAGCAGTTCTTC. Translating it yields CASSSTSGSGNEQFF.

The J gene is TRBJ1-1, the V gene TRBV7-9, with TRBD1 matching 7 bases. CDR3 length: 13 residues. Germline-derived CDR1 and CDR2 are SEHNR and FQNEAQ (reference sequence). With 5 bases clipped from V and 3 bases from J, the junction kept 3 bases outside the gene matches. CDR3 amino acids: CASSPGTDTEAFF. The CDR3 DNA follows: TGTGCCAGCAGCCCAGGGACAGACACTGAAGCTTTCTTT.

V and J are TRBV2 and TRBJ2-2, with a weak D call TRBD1 (5 bases). This CDR3 comprises 14 residues. Germline CDR1 reads SNHLY; CDR2 reads FYNNEI. The V end was cut by 6 bases, the J end by 6 bases, with 14 bases between. The CDR3 nucleotides are TGTGCCAGCAGGGCTGACTTGGGGCCCGGGGAGCTGTTTTTT. Translating gives CASRADLGPGELFF.

The rearrangement uses TRBV7-2 and TRBJ1-2, with TRBD1 matching 9 bases. With 5 bases clipped from V and 3 bases from J, the junction kept 16 bases outside the gene matches. Germline-derived CDR1 and CDR2 are SGHTA and FQGNSA. The CDR3 covers 18 residues. CDR3 sequence (DNA): TGTGCCAGCAGCCAACGGGACAGGGTCGGTGGGACCGACTATGGCTACACCTTC. Amino acid sequence: CASSQRDRVGGTDYGYTF.

Comments on this clone: The junction departs from the called germline gene at one end, perhaps through a read error. The chain combines TRBV10-3 with TRBJ2-3, with D possibly matching TRBD1 (5 bases). The CDR3 runs 13 residues. CDR1 is ENHRY, CDR2 SYGVKD, per germline. The CDR3: CAIGEQGRDTQYF. CDR3 nucleotide sequence: TGTGCCATCGGTGAGCAGGGCAGAGATACGCAGTATTTT.

The chain uses TRBV3-1 (or the pseudogene TRBV3-2) and TRBJ2-5; tentative D call: TRBD2 (5 bases). Per the germline V gene, CDR1 is LGHDT and CDR2 is YNNKEL (reference sequence). The CDR3 spans 13 residues. The V gene lost 0 bases and the J gene lost 5 bases, with 7 bases spanning the gap. The CDR3 loop is CASSQDSGETQYF. The CDR3 nucleotides are TGTGCCAGCAGCCAAGATTCGGGGGAGACCCAGTACTTC.

The chain joins TRBV5-1 to TRBJ2-7; 8 nucleotides match TRBD1. Germline values: CDR1 SGHRS, CDR2 YFSETQ. The CDR3 covers 15 residues. The ends lost 4 bases at V and 2 bases at J; junction bases unmatched: 8. CDR3 nucleotide sequence: TGCGCCAGCAGCGGAGGACAGGGAACGGCCTACGAGCAGTACTTC. It encodes CASSGGQGTAYEQYF.

The DNA of the CDR3 is TGTGCCAGCAATACAGGGCCGGGGCAGCCCCAGCATTTT. Protein product: CASNTGPGQPQHF. This chain links TRBV2 with TRBJ1-5; tentative D call: TRBD1 (6 bases). This CDR3 spans 13 amino acids. The germline CDR1 and CDR2 sequences are SNHLY and FYNNEI. Trimming shortened V by 7 bases and J by 7 bases, and 14 bases separated the two germline ends. The full variable domain, rest sourced from reference TRBV2 and TRBJ1-5, is EPEVTQTPSHQVTQMGQEVILRCVPISNHLYFYWYRQILGQKVEFLVSFYNNEISEKSEIFDDQFSVERPDGSNFTLKIRSTKLEDSAMYFCASNTGPGQPQHFGDGTRLSIL.

This rearrangement joins TRBV7-8 to TRBJ1-6; possibly TRBD1 for D (6 bases). Germline V gene data show CDR1 as SGHVS and CDR2 as FQNEAQ. V was pared by 3 bases and J by 14 bases, with 14 bases between. The CDR3 is 13 residues long. CDR3 bases: TGTGCCAGCAGCTTGGACAGCCATGCCTCCCTCCACTTT. Translating it yields CASSLDSHASLHF.

V and J are TRBV29-1 and TRBJ1-1; possibly TRBD1 for D (5 bases). Germline-derived CDR1 and CDR2 are SQVTM and ANQGSEA. V was trimmed by 2 bases and J by 5 bases, leaving 12 bases between them. The CDR3 covers 13 residues. CDR3 DNA sequence: TGCAGCGTTGAATACAGGATCGGAACTGAAGCTTTCTTT. Encoded protein: CSVEYRIGTEAFF.

V is TRBV30 and J is TRBJ2-1, with D perhaps TRBD2 (5 bases). The germline V gene encodes CDR1 GTSNPN and CDR2 SVGIG (reference sequence). The CDR3 consists of 11 residues. Trimming left V 6 bases short and J 8 bases short, with 11 bases between. CDR3 nucleotides: TGTGCCTGCTCGGGGAACTATGAGCAGTTCTTC. Translating gives CACSGNYEQFF.

This clone occurred once. The V call is TRBV5-1, the J call TRBJ1-1; 8 nucleotides match TRBD1. The ends lost 6 bases at V and 4 bases at J; junction bases unmatched: 11. CDR1 is SGHRS, CDR2 YFSETQ, per germline. The CDR3 consists of 15 residues. The CDR3 here is CASTLQGQGSTEAFF. The CDR3 DNA reads as TGCGCCAGCACTCTACAAGGACAGGGTTCCACTGAAGCTTTCTTT.

The chain uses TRBV9 and TRBJ1-1, with 7 nucleotides matching TRBD1. V lost 1 base and J lost 3; bases outside the gene matches: 6. CDR1 and CDR2 from the germline V gene are SGDLS and YYNGEE. The CDR3 is made up of 15 amino acids. CDR3: CASSVTGERYTEAFF. In DNA, the CDR3 is TGTGCCAGCAGCGTAACAGGGGAAAGGTACACTGAAGCTTTCTTT.

This clone was detected once. V is TRBV29-1 and J is TRBJ2-1, with 9 bases fitting TRBD2. CDR1 and CDR2 (germline): SQVTM, ANQGSEA. This CDR3 spans 15 amino acids. V gave up 3 bases and J gave up 5 bases; unmatched junction bases: 8. DNA of the CDR3: TGCAGCGTTGATAGTACTAGCGGGCCTAACAATGAGCAGTTCTTC. Amino acids: CSVDSTSGPNNEQFF.

The chain carries TRBV9 and TRBJ2-2; D not resolved. Germline CDR1 SGDLS, CDR2 YYNGEE. The CDR3 has 12 amino acids. Trimming cost V 0 bases and J 7 bases, with 4 bases left between them. The CDR3 DNA sequence: TGTGCCAGCAGCGTAGGGCTCGGGGAGCTGTTTTTT. It codes for CASSVGLGELFF.

This chain links TRBV12-5 with TRBJ2-2; perhaps TRBD2 as D (6 bases). The germline V gene encodes CDR1 LGHNT and CDR2 FRNRAP. V gave up 2 bases and J gave up 4 bases, with 14 bases separating them. This CDR3 spans 16 amino acids. CDR3 region: CASGLIAGRSTGELFF. DNA of the CDR3: TGTGCTAGTGGTTTGATAGCCGGGAGATCCACCGGGGAGCTGTTTTTT. The whole variable domain, remainder taken from reference TRBV12-5 and TRBJ2-2, is DARVTQTPRHKVTEMGQEVTMRCQPILGHNTVFWYRQTMMQGLELLAYFRNRAPLDDSGMPKDRFSAEMPDATLATLKIQPSEPRDSAVYFCASGLIAGRSTGELFFGEGSRLTVL.

This chain links TRBV5-8 with TRBJ2-5, with D tentatively TRBD2 (5 bases). Deletions cut 6 bases from V and 4 bases from J, with 19 bases between. Germline V gene data show CDR1 as SGHTS and CDR2 as YDEGEE. This CDR3 comprises 15 residues. The CDR3 DNA reads TGTGCCAGCACCATCCCTGGGATCCGGGGAGAGACCCAGTACTTC. Residues: CASTIPGIRGETQYF.